The 22 T cell receptor beta chains below were found in one sample sequenced in a study of T cell changes during pregnancy in multiple sclerosis. Here immunoSEQ multiplex PCR was the method, and the copy in TCRdb shows in-frame clones only, minus some. The profile shows around 80,000 clones, about 90% of them singletons. Sequencing used peripheral blood, obtained before pregnancy. The origin of the receptors is a female donor with multiple sclerosis, enrolled in a pregnancy study.

This clone showed up just a few times. This chain uses TRBV19 with TRBJ1-1, with TRBD1 matching over 8 bases. Germline V lookup: CDR1 LNHDA, CDR2 SQIVND (reference sequence). CDR3 length: 14 amino acids. Trimming took 4 bases from V and 6 from J; bases not matched to a gene: 7. The DNA for the CDR3 is TGTGCCAGTAGTAACCAGGGGGCGAAGGCTGAAGCTTTCTTT. Encoded protein: CASSNQGAKAEAFF.

The chain recombines TRBV19 with TRBJ2-1; 7 bases align to TRBD2. This CDR3 is 15 amino acids long. The V gene end was trimmed by 3 bases and the J gene end by 2 bases; junction bases not matched to a gene: 4. From germline, CDR1 is LNHDA and CDR2 SQIVND (reference sequence). CDR3 protein: CASSISGTPYNEQFF. The CDR3 coding sequence is TGTGCCAGTAGTATCAGCGGGACCCCCTACAATGAGCAGTTCTTC.

The genes are TRBV2 and TRBJ1-5; D is undetermined. The germline V and J ends were trimmed by 4 bases and 2 bases, with 12 bases remaining between them. CDR3 length: 15 amino acids. The germline V gene encodes CDR1 SNHLY and CDR2 FYNNEI. This CDR3 is CASSGLTTGNQPQHF. In DNA form, the CDR3 reads TGTGCCAGCAGTGGCCTTACTACCGGCAATCAGCCCCAGCATTTT.

This clone has just a few counts. The J gene is TRBJ2-1, the V gene TRBV10-3; no firm D call. Deletions cut 3 bases from V and 10 bases from J, with 7 bases between. Germline CDR1 and CDR2: ENHRY and SYGVKD. The CDR3 runs to 11 residues. The CDR3 coding sequence is TGTGCCATCAGTGAATTACAAGAGCAGTTCTTC. Encoded protein: CAISELQEQFF.

The chain links TRBV19 to TRBJ2-1, with 10 bases that match TRBD2. The CDR3 length is 19 residues. The trim removed 3 bases at V and 3 bases at J, leaving 14 bases unmatched. The germline CDR1 and CDR2 sequences are LNHDA and SQIVND (reference sequence). The CDR3 bases are TGTGCCAGTAGTATCCCCAGCGAAATACTAGCGGGAAACTACAATGAGCAGTTCTTC. This translates into CASSIPSEILAGNYNEQFF. The entire variable domain, with the rest obtained from reference TRBV19 and TRBJ2-1, is as follows: DGGITQSPKYLFRKEGQNVTLSCEQNLNHDAMYWYRQDPGQGLRLIYYSQIVNDFQKGDIAEGYSVSREKKESFPLTVTSAQKNPTAFYLCASSIPSEILAGNYNEQFFGPGTRLTVL.

The gene calls are TRBV11-3 and TRBJ2-3, with D possibly TRBD1 on 6 matching bases. Germline V gene sequence: CDR1 SGHNT, CDR2 YENEEA. The CDR3 length is 14 residues. V was trimmed by 2 bases and J by 2 bases, leaving 8 bases between them. The CDR3 sequence: CASSLTGITDTQYF. In DNA form, the CDR3 reads TGTGCCAGCAGCTTAACAGGGATCACAGATACGCAGTATTTT.

The CDR3 sequence is CASSPHPTGAGGGPEQFF. DNA of the CDR3: TGTGCCAGCAGCCCCCACCCGACTGGGGCAGGGGGAGGTCCTGAGCAGTTCTTC. V usage is TRBV9 and J usage is TRBJ2-1, with D possibly TRBD1 on 7 matching bases. The V end was cut by 4 bases, the J end by 9 bases, with 29 bases between. The CDR3 consists of 18 residues. From germline, CDR1 is SGDLS and CDR2 YYNGEE. Complete variable domain (other parts from reference TRBV9 and TRBJ2-1): DSGVTQTPKHLITATGQRVTLRCSPRSGDLSVYWYQQSLDQGLQFLIQYYNGEERAKGNILERFSAQQFPDLHSELNLSSLELGDSALYFCASSPHPTGAGGGPEQFFGPGTRLTVL.

In its sample, this clone was seen once. The chain uses TRBV28 and TRBJ2-7; D ambiguous. Trimming removed 7 bases from V and 4 bases from J, with 17 bases in between. This CDR3 is built from 14 residues. CDR1 and CDR2 (germline): MDHEN, SYDVKM. The CDR3 DNA sequence: TGTGCCAGCACCGAAGGCGGCAGTCGGTACGAGCAGTACTTC. Translated: CASTEGGSRYEQYF.

In nucleotides, the CDR3 is TGTGCCAGCAGCCCCTGGACTAGCGGTAATGAGCAGTTCTTC. This sequence encodes CASSPWTSGNEQFF. The chain is built from TRBV7-2 and TRBJ2-1; 10 nucleotides match TRBD2. Trimming removed 5 bases from V and 7 bases from J; junction bases left unmatched: 5. The CDR3 covers 14 residues. In germline, CDR1 is SGHTA, CDR2 FQGNSA.

This chain links TRBV18 with TRBJ1-5; tentatively, D is TRBD1 (5 bases). Trimming took off 6 bases at V and 1 base at J, with 16 bases between the two ends. The CDR3 length is 16 residues. CDR1 KGHSH and CDR2 LQKENI come from the germline V gene. CDR3 region: CASSPSGGRSNQPQHF. In nucleotides, the CDR3 is TGTGCCAGCTCCCCTTCTGGGGGGAGGAGCAATCAGCCCCAGCATTTT. The full variable domain, its missing parts supplied by reference TRBV18 and TRBJ1-5, is NAGVMQNPRHLVRRRGQEARLRCSPMKGHSHVYWYRQLPEEGLKFMVYLQKENIIDESGMPKERFSAEFPKEGPSILRIQQVVRGDSAAYFCASSPSGGRSNQPQHFGDGTRLSIL.

This chain uses TRBV29-1 with TRBJ2-3, with D possibly matching TRBD1 (6 bases). The CDR3 has 13 amino acids. The germline V and J ends were trimmed by 6 bases and 0 bases, with 10 bases remaining between them. The germline gives CDR1 SQVTM, CDR2 ANQGSEA. The CDR3 coding sequence is TGCAGCGTGGACAGCCCTAGCACAGATACGCAGTATTTT. Protein: CSVDSPSTDTQYF.

This clone was picked up one time. This sequence joins TRBV11-3 and TRBJ2-1; a possible D gene is TRBD2 (7 bases). Trimming removed 0 bases at V and 3 bases at J, with 15 bases between. The V gene's germline CDR1 is SGHNT and CDR2 YENEEA. CDR3 size: 17 residues. The CDR3 DNA reads as TGTGCCAGCAGCTTAGATCTAGGGGGGGGTGGCTACAATGAGCAGTTCTTC. Amino acids: CASSLDLGGGGYNEQFF.

The V and J genes are TRBV7-2 and TRBJ2-1, with D perhaps matching TRBD2 (5 bases). Trimming left V 1 base short and J 8 bases short, with 9 bases between. CDR1 is SGHTA, CDR2 FQGNSA, per germline. CDR3 size: 13 residues. The CDR3 DNA reads TGTGCCAGCAGCTTAGGCGGGTACGATGAGCAGTTCTTC. It yields the protein CASSLGGYDEQFF.

The table lists this clone with a few counts. The chain links TRBV9 to TRBJ1-1, with D unclear. This CDR3 has 12 residues. The germline V and J ends were trimmed by 0 bases and 7 bases, with 7 bases remaining between them. Per germline, CDR1 SGDLS and CDR2 YYNGEE. The CDR3 sequence: CASSVVGVEAFF. The CDR3 nucleotides are TGTGCCAGCAGCGTAGTCGGGGTTGAAGCTTTCTTT. Full variable domain (missing parts from reference TRBV9 and TRBJ1-1): DSGVTQTPKHLITATGQRVTLRCSPRSGDLSVYWYQQSLDQGLQFLIQYYNGEERAKGNILERFSAQQFPDLHSELNLSSLELGDSALYFCASSVVGVEAFFGQGTRLTVV.

This clone showed up just once. This chain connects TRBV27 to TRBJ2-7, with 10 nucleotides matching TRBD2. Germline V gene lookup returns CDR1 MNHEY and CDR2 SMNVEV (reference sequence). Germline trimming cut 6 bases from V and 7 bases from J; bases unmatched to any gene: 6. The CDR3 sequence is 13 residues long. CDR3 coding DNA: TGTGCCAGCAGCTCCGGACTAGCGGATGAGCAGTACTTC. Translating gives CASSSGLADEQYF.

The chain combines TRBV7-2 with TRBJ2-5; D might be TRBD2 (6 bases). Germline V gives CDR1 SGHTA, CDR2 FQGNSA. Trimming cost V 4 bases and J 3 bases, with 12 bases left between them. The CDR3 has 14 residues. The CDR3 protein is CASSSRLGKETQYF. The DNA of the CDR3 is TGTGCCAGCAGCTCTCGACTAGGCAAAGAGACCCAGTACTTC.

Of note for this clone: At one of its ends the junction is not consistent with the germline gene, which may arise from a read error. This chain joins TRBV2 and TRBJ2-7, with 16 bases lining up with TRBD2. The CDR3 extends over 15 amino acids. Germline V CDR1 and CDR2: SNHLY, FYNNEI. CDR3 amino acids: CASSAGTSGRAIVSF. The CDR3 DNA is TGTGCCAGCAGTGCTGGGACTAGCGGGAGGGCTATCGTGAGTTTC.

The rearrangement links TRBV5-6 to TRBJ2-7; 8 bases align to TRBD1. Germline CDR1 and CDR2: SGHDT and YYEEEE. V was clipped by 2 bases and J by 4 bases; unmatched bases: 5. This CDR3 contains 14 residues. CDR3 sequence reads: CASSFPGGKYEQYF. The CDR3, as DNA: TGTGCCAGCAGCTTCCCAGGGGGCAAATACGAGCAGTACTTC.

The chain has TRBV11-2 and TRBJ1-1; D might be TRBD1 (5 bases). The germline CDR1 and CDR2 sequences are SGHAT and FQNNGV. V dropped 6 bases and J dropped 2 bases, with 10 bases sitting between them. This CDR3 is built from 13 residues. CDR3: CASRPDSNTEAFF. In DNA, the CDR3 is TGTGCCAGCAGACCTGACAGCAACACTGAAGCTTTCTTT.

The chain links TRBV7-2 to TRBJ2-1, with D unresolved. The CDR3 has 13 amino acids. Trimming stripped 8 bases from V and 0 bases from J, with 8 bases between. The germline CDR1 and CDR2 sequences are SGHTA and FQGNSA. CDR3 residues: CASHLSSYNEQFF. The DNA of the CDR3 is TGTGCCAGCCATCTAAGCTCCTACAATGAGCAGTTCTTC. The full variable domain, completed using reference TRBV7-2 and TRBJ2-1, is GAGVSQSPSNKVTEKGKDVELRCDPISGHTALYWYRQSLGQGLEFLIYFQGNSAPDKSGLPSDRFSAERTGGSVSTLTIQRTQQEDSAVYLCASHLSSYNEQFFGPGTRLTVL.

The DNA for the CDR3 is TGTGCCAGCAGTGACGGAGGGGGCGCTTTCACTGAAGCTTTCTTT. This codes for CASSDGGGAFTEAFF. The chain joins TRBV2 to TRBJ1-1, with TRBD1 identical over 7 bases. The CDR3 has 15 amino acids. The germline V gene has CDR1 SNHLY and CDR2 FYNNEI. Unmatched junction bases numbered 8, after V lost 3 bases and J lost 4 bases. Using reference TRBV2 and TRBJ1-1 for the parts outside the CDR3, the full variable domain is EPEVTQTPSHQVTQMGQEVILRCVPISNHLYFYWYRQILGQKVEFLVSFYNNEISEKSEIFDDQFSVERPDGSNFTLKIRSTKLEDSAMYFCASSDGGGAFTEAFFGQGTRLTVV.

The rearrangement uses TRBV7-2 and TRBJ1-2; the match to TRBD1 covers 7 bases. Germline CDR1 reads SGHTA; CDR2 reads FQGNSA. The CDR3 length is 15 residues. J was trimmed by 5 bases and V by 0 bases; bases with no gene match: 6. CDR3 sequence reads: CASSLAGQRQYGYTF. The CDR3 region has the DNA TGTGCCAGCAGCTTAGCGGGACAGCGACAATATGGCTACACCTTC.